These 14 T cell receptor beta chains were sequenced from one sample in a study of cytomegalovirus exposure and HLA in healthy donors. PCR employed 60 Vbeta and 13 Jbeta primers. TCRdb's copy holds only in-frame clones and misses some; the assay was immunoSEQ multiplex PCR. The profile shows 130,000 to 150,000 clones, roughly four fifths of them singletons. Sequencing input: PBMCs. These receptor sequences come from a human donor in good health.

The J gene is TRBJ2-2, the V gene TRBV20-1; no clear D gene. V lost 4 bases and J 4 bases, leaving 4 bases between the germline ends. CDR1 and CDR2 (germline): DFQATT, SNEGSKA (reference sequence). The CDR3 extends over 11 amino acids. The CDR3 DNA sequence: TGCAGTGCTACCGTCACCGGGGAGCTGTTTTTT. This translates into CSATVTGELFF.

This chain joins TRBV7-6 and TRBJ1-3; 7 bases map to TRBD1. Germline CDR1 is SGHVS and CDR2 is FNYEAQ. The CDR3 consists of 13 residues. V shed 3 bases, J shed 8 bases, and the junction held 4 bases outside the gene matches. Written as DNA, the CDR3 is TGTGCCAGCAGCTTCAGGGGGGAGGACACCATATATTTT. This encodes CASSFRGEDTIYF.

The chain carries TRBV4-2 and TRBJ2-7; 7 nucleotides line up with TRBD2. Germline V gene lookup returns CDR1 LGHNA and CDR2 YNFKEQ. The CDR3 sequence is 16 residues long. V shed 0 bases and J 1 base; nucleotides not matched to a gene: 6. The CDR3 nucleotides are TGTGCCAGCAGCCAAGATCCTAGCGGCACGTCCTACGAGCAGTACTTC. It yields the protein CASSQDPSGTSYEQYF.

The chain recombines TRBV2 with TRBJ1-2, with 8 positions matching TRBD1. This CDR3 region has 14 residues. Germline CDR1 is SNHLY and CDR2 is FYNNEI. V lost 2 bases and J lost 2; bases outside the gene matches: 1. The CDR3 region has the DNA TGTGCCAGCAGTGAAAGGACAGGGAACTATGGCTACACCTTC. Translated: CASSERTGNYGYTF.

The gene calls are TRBV9 and TRBJ1-6; D is perhaps TRBD1 (5 bases). The V gene's germline CDR1 is SGDLS and CDR2 YYNGEE. CDR3 size: 14 residues. Deletions cut 2 bases from V and 8 bases from J, with 11 bases between. CDR3 bases: TGTGCCAGCAGCGTGGGGCAGGGATATTCACCCCTCCACTTT. It specifies CASSVGQGYSPLHF.

This chain uses TRBV6-1 with TRBJ1-1; 9 positions match TRBD1. The CDR3 totals 15 residues. V shed 4 bases, J shed 5 bases, and the junction held 8 bases outside the gene matches. CDR1 and CDR2 (germline): MNHNS, SASEGT. CDR3 sequence (DNA): TGTGCCAGCAGTGCCTCGGACAGGGGAGAGACTGAAGCTTTCTTT. Its protein product is CASSASDRGETEAFF.

The CDR3 is CASRGLAGTDTQYF. CDR3 coding DNA: TGTGCCAGCAGAGGACTAGCGGGGACAGATACGCAGTATTTT. The chain couples TRBV27 to TRBJ2-3; 12 bases are a match to TRBD2. V lost 6 bases, J lost 3 bases, and 1 base stayed unmatched. This CDR3 comprises 14 residues. The germline V gene has CDR1 MNHEY and CDR2 SMNVEV (reference sequence).

The chain recombines TRBV5-6 with TRBJ2-7; TRBD1 agrees at 9 bases. V dropped 0 bases and J dropped 7; count of bases not matched to a gene: 8. The CDR3 loop spans 15 amino acids. Germline CDR1 reads SGHDT; CDR2 reads YYEEEE. This chain's CDR3 is CASSLAGQGLEEQYF. The CDR3 DNA reads as TGTGCCAGCAGCTTGGCGGGACAGGGTTTAGAGGAGCAGTACTTC. The complete variable domain, with remaining parts taken from reference TRBV5-6 and TRBJ2-7, reads DAGVTQSPTHLIKTRGQQVTLRCSPKSGHDTVSWYQQALGQGPQFIFQYYEEEERQRGNFPDRFSGHQFPNYSSELNVNALLLGDSALYLCASSLAGQGLEEQYFGPGTRLTVT.

The V call is TRBV19, the J call TRBJ2-6; unclear D gene. V gave up 5 bases and J gave up 0 bases, with 5 bases separating them. CDR1 LNHDA and CDR2 SQIVND come from the germline V gene (reference sequence). This CDR3 comprises 14 residues. CDR3 coding DNA: TGTGCCAGTAGTCCCAGCTCTGGGGCCAACGTCCTGACTTTC. It encodes CASSPSSGANVLTF.

V is TRBV10-3 and J is TRBJ1-1, with 10 bases lining up with TRBD1. The CDR3 runs to 14 residues. V lost 7 bases and J lost 5; bases outside the gene matches: 7. The germline V gene has CDR1 ENHRY and CDR2 SYGVKD. CDR3 nucleotides: TGTGCCATCACTAACGACAGGGGGCCTACTGAAGCTTTCTTT. As protein: CAITNDRGPTEAFF.

V usage is TRBV7-6 and J usage is TRBJ1-4; the match to TRBD1 covers 7 bases. Trimming cost V 5 bases and J 8 bases; bases outside gene matches: 23. The CDR3 is 19 amino acids. Germline CDR1 and CDR2: SGHVS and FNYEAQ. The DNA of the CDR3 is TGTGCCAGCAGCCAAGGGGGCTCTCTGAGACAGGGAGTAAGGGAAAAACTGTTTTTT. This translates into CASSQGGSLRQGVREKLFF.

This chain joins TRBV6-5 and TRBJ2-7; tentatively, D is TRBD2 (6 bases). CDR1 is MNHEY and CDR2 is SVGAGI in the germline V gene. This CDR3 is 14 amino acids long. Trimming left V 7 bases short and J 6 bases short, with 19 bases between. The DNA of the CDR3 is TGTGCCAGCACTATGGTCCCGGGGGAGATCGAGCAGTACTTC. Protein: CASTMVPGEIEQYF.

This chain connects TRBV7-9 to TRBJ1-3; a possible D gene is TRBD1 (5 bases). This CDR3 has 17 residues. V was cut by 5 bases and J by 0 bases, with 17 bases left in between. Germline V lookup: CDR1 SEHNR, CDR2 FQNEAQ (reference sequence). As DNA, the CDR3 is TGTGCCAGCAGCCCTAGGTACAGGCCGAACTCTGGAAACACCATATATTTT. Amino acid sequence: CASSPRYRPNSGNTIYF.

The CDR3 coding sequence is TGTGCCAGCAGCATTACTAGCGGGGGGTTCACAGATACGCAGTATTTT. It encodes CASSITSGGFTDTQYF. The J gene is TRBJ2-3, the V gene TRBV7-3, with TRBD2 identical over 12 bases. With 5 bases clipped from V and 2 bases from J, the junction kept 5 bases outside the gene matches. From germline, CDR1 is SGHTA and CDR2 FQGTGA. The CDR3 runs to 16 residues.